This record looks at one TCR beta chain sequence and its context. As yet, its antigen is unknown. One end of the junction does not line up with germline, which may come from a read error. Both 60 Vbeta primers and 13 Jbeta primers went into the PCR. Sequencing was performed with immunoSEQ multiplex PCR; in TCRdb, only in-frame clones are kept and a portion is missing. This sample contains about 67,000 clones. This sample is part of a study of cytomegalovirus exposure and HLA in healthy donors. Study outcomes and limitations: TCR beta chains numbering more than 150 were designated cytomegalovirus-associated. Follow-up analysis later connected one missense variant in DCLRE1C with trimming of TCR beta V- and J-genes. In presence/absence analyses, roughly uniform sequencing depth across donors was assumed. Most of the TCR beta V segments (in an earlier analysis) were productive either about 87% or about 30% of the time.

Germline values: CDR1 LGHNA, CDR2 YSLEER. The CDR3 contains 16 residues. The source material was PBMCs. The receptor comes from a middle-aged woman in good health and CMV-seropositive. The J gene is TRBJ2-1, the V gene TRBV4-3; a possible D gene is TRBD2 (7 bases). The chain's CDR3 is CASSQDTAGAYNEQFF. The CDR3 DNA reads as TGCGCCAGCAGCCAAGATACGGCGGGGGCCTACAACGAGCAGTTCTTC.